Here is one T cell receptor (beta chain) with its context. This sample is part of a study of blood T cell repertoires in COVID-19. The overall study: Sites in the United States, Italy and Spain provided acute and convalescent COVID-19 samples. PBMCs, B-cell-depleted T cells, or T cells provided the cDNA or gDNA that made up the material.

The germline gives CDR1 SGHTA, CDR2 FQGNSA. CDR3 length equals 14 residues. The V and J ends lost 0 bases and 5 bases, in that order; junction bases with no gene match: 2. Authors' analysis steps: By means of reference gene primer amplification, nucleated cell counts were estimated. Produced via immunoSEQ multiplex PCR; TCRdb's table is partial and in-frame only. From that table come the V and J calls and clone size; the DNA was used to work out D and trimming. The sample holds just under 350,000 clones, around 80% seen once. The clonotype comes from a man younger than 45 with active or convalescent COVID-19. The V call is TRBV7-2, the J call TRBJ1-1, with 8 bases matching TRBD1. Sequencing input: peripheral blood. CDR3 sequence: CASSLAGQGTEAFF. The CDR3 bases are TGTGCCAGCAGCTTAGCCGGACAGGGTACTGAAGCTTTCTTT.